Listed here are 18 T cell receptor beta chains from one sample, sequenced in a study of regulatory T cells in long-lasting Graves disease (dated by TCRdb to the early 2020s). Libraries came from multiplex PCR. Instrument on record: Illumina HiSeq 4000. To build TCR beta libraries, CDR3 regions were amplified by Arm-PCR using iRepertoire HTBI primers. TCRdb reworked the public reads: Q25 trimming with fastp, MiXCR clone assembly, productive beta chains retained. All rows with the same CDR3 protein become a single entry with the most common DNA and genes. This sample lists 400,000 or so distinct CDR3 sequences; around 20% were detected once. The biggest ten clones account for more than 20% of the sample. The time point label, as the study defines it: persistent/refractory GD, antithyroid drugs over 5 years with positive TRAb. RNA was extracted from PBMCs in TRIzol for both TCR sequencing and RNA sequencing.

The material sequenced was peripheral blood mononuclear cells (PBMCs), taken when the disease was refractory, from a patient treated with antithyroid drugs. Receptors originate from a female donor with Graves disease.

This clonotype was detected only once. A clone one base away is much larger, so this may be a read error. The CDR3 reads CSARDPRSAYGYTF. Written as DNA, the CDR3 is TGCAGTGCTAGAGATCCCCGGTCAGCCTATGGCTACACCTTC. The rearrangement uses TRBV20-1 and TRBJ1-2; D remains ambiguous. Germline V CDR1 and CDR2: DFQATT, SNEGSKA (reference sequence). The CDR3 loop spans 14 amino acids. Between the trimmed V and J ends, which lost 0 bases and 4 bases, there was a span of 12 bases.

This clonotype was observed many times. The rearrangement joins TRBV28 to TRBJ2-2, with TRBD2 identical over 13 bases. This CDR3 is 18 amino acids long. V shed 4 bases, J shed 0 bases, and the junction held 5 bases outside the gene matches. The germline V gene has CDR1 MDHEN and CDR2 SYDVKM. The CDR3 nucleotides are TGTGCCAGCAGTTCCCCGACTAGCGGGAGGCCGAACACCGGGGAGCTGTTTTTT. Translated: CASSSPTSGRPNTGELFF.

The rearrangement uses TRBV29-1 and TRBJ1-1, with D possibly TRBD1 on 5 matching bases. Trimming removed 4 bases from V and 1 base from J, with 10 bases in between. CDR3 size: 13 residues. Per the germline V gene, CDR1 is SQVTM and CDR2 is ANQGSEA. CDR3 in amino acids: CSVGTRTNTEAFF. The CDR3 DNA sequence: TGCAGCGTTGGGACAAGAACGAACACTGAAGCTTTCTTT. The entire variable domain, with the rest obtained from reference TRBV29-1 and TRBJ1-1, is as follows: SAVISQKPSRDICQRGTSLTIQCQVDSQVTMMFWYRQQPGQSLTLIATANQGSEATYESGFVIDKFPISRPNLTFSTLTVSNMSPEDSSIYLCSVGTRTNTEAFFGQGTRLTVV.

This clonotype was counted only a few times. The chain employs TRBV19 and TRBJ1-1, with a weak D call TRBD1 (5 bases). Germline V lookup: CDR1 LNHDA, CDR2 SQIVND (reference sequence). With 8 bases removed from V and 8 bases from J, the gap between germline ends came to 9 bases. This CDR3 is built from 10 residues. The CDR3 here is CASGGSEAFF. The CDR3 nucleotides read TGTGCCAGTGGGGGGTCAGAAGCTTTCTTT. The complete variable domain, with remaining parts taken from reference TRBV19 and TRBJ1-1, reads DGGITQSPKYLFRKEGQNVTLSCEQNLNHDAMYWYRQDPGQGLRLIYYSQIVNDFQKGDIAEGYSVSREKKESFPLTVTSAQKNPTAFYLCASGGSEAFFGQGTRLTVV.

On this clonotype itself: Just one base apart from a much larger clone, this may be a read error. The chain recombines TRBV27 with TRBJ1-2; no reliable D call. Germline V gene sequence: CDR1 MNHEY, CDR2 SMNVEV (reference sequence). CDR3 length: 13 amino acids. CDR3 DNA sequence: TGTGCCAGCAGTTACGACGGAATCTATGGCCACACCTTC. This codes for CASSYDGIYGHTF.

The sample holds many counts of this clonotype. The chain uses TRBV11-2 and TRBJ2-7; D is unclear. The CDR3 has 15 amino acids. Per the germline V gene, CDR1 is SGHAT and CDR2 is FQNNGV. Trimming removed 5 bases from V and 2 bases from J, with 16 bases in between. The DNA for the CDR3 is TGTGCCAGCAGCCTTCTCGGGCAGCTGACCTACGAGCAGTACTTC. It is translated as CASSLLGQLTYEQYF.

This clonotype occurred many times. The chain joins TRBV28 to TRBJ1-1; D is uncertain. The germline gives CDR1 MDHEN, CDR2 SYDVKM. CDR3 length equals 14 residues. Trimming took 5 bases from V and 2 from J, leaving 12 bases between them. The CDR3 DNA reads TGTGCCAGCAGTCCCTCGGGTGTTAACACTGAAGCTTTCTTT. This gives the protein CASSPSGVNTEAFF.

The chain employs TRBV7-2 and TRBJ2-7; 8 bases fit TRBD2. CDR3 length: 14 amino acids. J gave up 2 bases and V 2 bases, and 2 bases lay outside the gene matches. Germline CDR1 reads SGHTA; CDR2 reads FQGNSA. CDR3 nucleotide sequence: TGTGCCAGCAGCTTAAACGGGAGGGCCTACGAGCAGTACTTC. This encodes CASSLNGRAYEQYF.

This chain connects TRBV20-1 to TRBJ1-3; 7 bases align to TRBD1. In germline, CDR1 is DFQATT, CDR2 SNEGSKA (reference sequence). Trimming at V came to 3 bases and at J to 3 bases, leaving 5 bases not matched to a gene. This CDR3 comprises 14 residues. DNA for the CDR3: TGCAGTGCTAGGCTACAGGGGTATGGAAACACCATATATTTT. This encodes CSARLQGYGNTIYF.

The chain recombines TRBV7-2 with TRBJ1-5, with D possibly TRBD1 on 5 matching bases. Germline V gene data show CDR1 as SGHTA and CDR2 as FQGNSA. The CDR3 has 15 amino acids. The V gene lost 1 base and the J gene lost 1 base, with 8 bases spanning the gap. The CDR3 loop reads CASSLETVSNQPQHF. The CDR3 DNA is TGTGCCAGCAGCTTAGAGACAGTCAGCAATCAGCCCCAGCATTTT.

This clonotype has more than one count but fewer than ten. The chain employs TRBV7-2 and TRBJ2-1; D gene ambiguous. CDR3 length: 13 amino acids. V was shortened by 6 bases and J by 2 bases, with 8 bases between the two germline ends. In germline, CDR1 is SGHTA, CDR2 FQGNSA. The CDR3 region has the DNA TGTGCCAGCAGTCCCACGACCTACAATGAGCAGTTCTTC. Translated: CASSPTTYNEQFF.

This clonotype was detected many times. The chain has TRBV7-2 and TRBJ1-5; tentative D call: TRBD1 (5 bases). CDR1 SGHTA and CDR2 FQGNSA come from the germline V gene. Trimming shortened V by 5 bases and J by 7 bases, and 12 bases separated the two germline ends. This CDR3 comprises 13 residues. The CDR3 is CASSPGVEQPQHF. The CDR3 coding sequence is TGTGCCAGCAGCCCGGGGGTAGAACAGCCCCAGCATTTT.

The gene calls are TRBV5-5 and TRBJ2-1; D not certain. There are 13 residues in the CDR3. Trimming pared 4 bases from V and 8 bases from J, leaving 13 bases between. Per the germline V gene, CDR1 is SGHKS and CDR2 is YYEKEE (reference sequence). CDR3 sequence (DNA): TGTGCCAGCAGCCCGATGATTTTTGATGAGCAGTTCTTC. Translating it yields CASSPMIFDEQFF.

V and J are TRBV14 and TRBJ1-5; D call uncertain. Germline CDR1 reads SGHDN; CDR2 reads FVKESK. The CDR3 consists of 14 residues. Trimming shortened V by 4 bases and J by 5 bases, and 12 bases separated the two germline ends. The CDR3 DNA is TGTGCCAGCAGCCCGGTTGGGTCGGATCAGCCCCAGCATTTT. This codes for CASSPVGSDQPQHF.

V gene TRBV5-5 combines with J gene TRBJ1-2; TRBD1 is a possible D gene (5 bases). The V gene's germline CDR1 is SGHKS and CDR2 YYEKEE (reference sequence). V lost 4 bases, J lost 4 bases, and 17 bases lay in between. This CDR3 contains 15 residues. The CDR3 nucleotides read TGTGCCAGCAGCGATATTAATGAGGGGTCCTATGGCTACACCTTC. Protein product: CASSDINEGSYGYTF.

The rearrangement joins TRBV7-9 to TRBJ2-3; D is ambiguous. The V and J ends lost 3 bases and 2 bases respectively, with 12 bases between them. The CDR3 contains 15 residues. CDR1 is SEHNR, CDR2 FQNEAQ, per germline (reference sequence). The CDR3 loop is CASSLSEAATDTQYF. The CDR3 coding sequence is TGTGCCAGCAGCTTGAGTGAAGCAGCCACAGATACGCAGTATTTT.

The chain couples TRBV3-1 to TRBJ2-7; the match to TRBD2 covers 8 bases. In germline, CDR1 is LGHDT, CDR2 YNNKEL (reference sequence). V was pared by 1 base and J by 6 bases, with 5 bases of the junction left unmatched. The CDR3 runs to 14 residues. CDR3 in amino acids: CASSQVAGSGEQYF. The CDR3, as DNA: TGTGCCAGCAGCCAAGTAGCGGGGAGCGGCGAGCAGTACTTC.

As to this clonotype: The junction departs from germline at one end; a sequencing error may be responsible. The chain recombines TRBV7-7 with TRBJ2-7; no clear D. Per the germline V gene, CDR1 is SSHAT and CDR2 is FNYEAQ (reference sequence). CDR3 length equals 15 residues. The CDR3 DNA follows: TGTGCTAGCAGCCCATCCCAGGCCCTATCCTACGAGCAGTACTTC. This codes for CASSPSQALSYEQYF.